This T cell receptor beta chain comes out of a study of OX40 agonist ivuxolimab in advanced cancers. Study as a whole: A male proportion of about 84% was recorded, with mean age roughly 62 years and range 23 to 79.

Assay: immunoSEQ multiplex PCR; the TCRdb copy retains only in-frame clones and omits some. The sample lists around 140,000 clones; around nine tenths were seen once. Study-wide findings and caveats: Researchers report that CD8+ T cells had, on average, more expanded clones than CD4+.

Germline V gene lookup returns CDR1 LGHNA and CDR2 YNFKEQ. The CDR3 runs to 16 residues. V lost 0 bases, J lost 7 bases, and 8 bases stayed unmatched. Anyone with autoimmune disease history or systemic immunosuppression was excluded. Peripheral blood came from all dose cohorts at three timepoints. This clone has only a few counts. Its antigen is unknown. The sequencing used CD4+ or CD8+ T cells sorted from blood, collected in a trial of the OX40 agonist ivuxolimab. This rearrangement joins TRBV4-2 to TRBJ1-5, with 8 bases that match TRBD1. This clonotype was obtained from an adult with an advanced solid tumor such as melanoma, head and neck, liver or kidney cancer. The CDR3 nucleotides read TGTGCCAGCAGCCAAGATCCCAACAGGGGGAAACAGCCCCAGCATTTT. Its protein is CASSQDPNRGKQPQHF.